This record looks at one TCR beta chain sequence and its context. Its target is unknown. Healthy controls were blood donor buffy coats. This entry is derived from a study of STAT5B mutations in CD4+ large granular lymphocyte leukemia. The CDR3 length is 14 residues. Germline CDR1 SGHDT, CDR2 YYEEEE. V lost 4 bases and J 5 bases, leaving 16 bases between the germline ends. Here immunoSEQ multiplex PCR was the method, and the copy in TCRdb shows in-frame clones only, minus some. The top ten hold 7.5% to 10% of the sample, which has tens of thousands of clones, 74% seen once. Study-wide points: Patient CD4-sorted repertoires stayed more clonal than healthy ones after leukemic-clone removal. Top patient clones used TRBV06 genes more often: 8/27 versus 2/35 in controls.

V gene TRBV5-6 combines with J gene TRBJ2-7; no definite D call. This TCR derives from a human donor in good health. The sample consisted of CD4+ T cells from blood buffy coats. The CDR3 DNA reads as TGTGCCAGCAGCCCCGGGCTCGGCTGGGACGAGCAGTACTTC. It codes for CASSPGLGWDEQYF.